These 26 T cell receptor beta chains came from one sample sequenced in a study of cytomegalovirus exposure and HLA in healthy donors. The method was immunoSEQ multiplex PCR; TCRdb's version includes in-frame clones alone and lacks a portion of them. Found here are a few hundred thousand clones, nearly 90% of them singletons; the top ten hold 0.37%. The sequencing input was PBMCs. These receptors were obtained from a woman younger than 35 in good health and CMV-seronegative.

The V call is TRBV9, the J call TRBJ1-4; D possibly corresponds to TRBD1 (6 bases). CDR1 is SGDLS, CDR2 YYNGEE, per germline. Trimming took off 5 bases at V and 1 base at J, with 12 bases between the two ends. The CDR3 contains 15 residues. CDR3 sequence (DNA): TGTGCCAGCAGGAAGGGGGAGGGAACTAATGAAAAACTGTTTTTT. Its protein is CASRKGEGTNEKLFF.

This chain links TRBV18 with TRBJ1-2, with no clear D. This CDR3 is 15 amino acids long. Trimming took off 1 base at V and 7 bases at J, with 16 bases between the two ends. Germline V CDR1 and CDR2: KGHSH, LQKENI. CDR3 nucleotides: TGTGCCAGCTCACCACAGGGCCCACTGGAGGCTGGCTACACCTTC. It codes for CASSPQGPLEAGYTF.

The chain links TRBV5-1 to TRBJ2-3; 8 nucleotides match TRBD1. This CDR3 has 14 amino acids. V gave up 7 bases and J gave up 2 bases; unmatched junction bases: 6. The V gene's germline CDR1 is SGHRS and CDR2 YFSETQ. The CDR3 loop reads CASYRDRTTDTQYF. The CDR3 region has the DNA TGCGCCAGCTACCGGGACAGGACCACAGATACGCAGTATTTT.

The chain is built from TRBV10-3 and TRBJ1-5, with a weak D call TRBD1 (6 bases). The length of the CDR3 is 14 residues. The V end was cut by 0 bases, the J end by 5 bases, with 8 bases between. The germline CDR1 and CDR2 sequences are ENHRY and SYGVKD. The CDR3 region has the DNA TGTGCCATCAGTGAGTCGAAGGGGGATCAGCCCCAGCATTTT. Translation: CAISESKGDQPQHF.

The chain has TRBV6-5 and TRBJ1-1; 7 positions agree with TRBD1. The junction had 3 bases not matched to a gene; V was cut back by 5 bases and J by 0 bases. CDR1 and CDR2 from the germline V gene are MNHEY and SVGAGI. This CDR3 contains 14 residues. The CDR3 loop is CASSRDSLNTEAFF. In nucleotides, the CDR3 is TGTGCCAGCAGTCGGGACAGCTTGAACACTGAAGCTTTCTTT.

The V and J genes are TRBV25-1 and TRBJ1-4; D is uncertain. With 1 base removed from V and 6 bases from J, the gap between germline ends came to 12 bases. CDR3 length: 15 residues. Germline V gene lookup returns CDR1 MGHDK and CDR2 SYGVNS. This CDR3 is CASSESAGYDEKLFF. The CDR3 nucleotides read TGTGCCAGCAGTGAATCGGCGGGTTATGATGAAAAACTGTTTTTT.

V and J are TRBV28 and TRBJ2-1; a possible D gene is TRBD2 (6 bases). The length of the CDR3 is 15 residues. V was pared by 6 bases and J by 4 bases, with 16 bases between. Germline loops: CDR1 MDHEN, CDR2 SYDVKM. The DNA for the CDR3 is TGTGCCAGCAGGAAGTCCGGGGGTAGGTACAATGAGCAGTTCTTC. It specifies CASRKSGGRYNEQFF.

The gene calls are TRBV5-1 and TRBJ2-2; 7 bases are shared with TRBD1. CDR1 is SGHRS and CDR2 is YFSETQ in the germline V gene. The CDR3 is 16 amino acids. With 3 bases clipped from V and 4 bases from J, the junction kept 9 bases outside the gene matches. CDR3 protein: CASSSGQNPGTGELFF. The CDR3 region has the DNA TGCGCCAGCAGCTCGGGACAGAACCCGGGCACCGGGGAGCTGTTTTTT.

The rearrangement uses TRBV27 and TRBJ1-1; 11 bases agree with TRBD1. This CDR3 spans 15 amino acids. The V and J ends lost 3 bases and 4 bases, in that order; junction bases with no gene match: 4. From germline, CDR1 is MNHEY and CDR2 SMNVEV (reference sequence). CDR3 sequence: CASSFTGTGGTEAFF. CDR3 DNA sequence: TGTGCCAGCAGTTTCACCGGGACAGGGGGCACTGAAGCTTTCTTT.

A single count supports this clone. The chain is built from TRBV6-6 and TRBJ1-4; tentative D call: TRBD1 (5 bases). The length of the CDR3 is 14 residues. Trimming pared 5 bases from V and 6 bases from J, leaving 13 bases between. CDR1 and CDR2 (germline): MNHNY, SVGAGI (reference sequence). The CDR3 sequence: CASSHGGEDEKLFF. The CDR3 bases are TGTGCCAGCAGTCACGGGGGGGAGGATGAAAAACTGTTTTTT.

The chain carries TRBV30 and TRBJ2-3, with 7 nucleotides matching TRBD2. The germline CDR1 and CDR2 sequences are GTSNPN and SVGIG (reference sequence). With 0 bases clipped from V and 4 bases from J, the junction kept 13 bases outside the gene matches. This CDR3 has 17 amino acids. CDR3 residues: CAWSVLELASIPDTQYF. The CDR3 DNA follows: TGTGCCTGGAGTGTATTGGAACTAGCGAGTATCCCAGATACGCAGTATTTT.

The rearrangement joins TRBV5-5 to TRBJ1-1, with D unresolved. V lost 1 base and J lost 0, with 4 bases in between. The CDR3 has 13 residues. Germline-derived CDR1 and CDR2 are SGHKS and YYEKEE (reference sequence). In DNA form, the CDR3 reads TGTGCCAGCAGCTTGTATCTGAACACTGAAGCTTTCTTT. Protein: CASSLYLNTEAFF.

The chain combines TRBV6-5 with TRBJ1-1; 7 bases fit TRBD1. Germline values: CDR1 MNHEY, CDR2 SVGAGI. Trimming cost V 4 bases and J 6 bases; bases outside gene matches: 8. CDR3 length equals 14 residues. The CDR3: CASSLRGQVSEAFF. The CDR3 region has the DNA TGTGCCAGCAGTTTAAGAGGACAGGTTTCTGAAGCTTTCTTT.

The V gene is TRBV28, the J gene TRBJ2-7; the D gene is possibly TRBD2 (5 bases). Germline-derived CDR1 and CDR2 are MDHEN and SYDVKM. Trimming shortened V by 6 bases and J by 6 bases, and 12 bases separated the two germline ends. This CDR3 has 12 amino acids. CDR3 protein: CASSPGESEQYF. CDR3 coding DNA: TGTGCCAGCAGCCCCGGGGAGAGCGAGCAGTACTTC.

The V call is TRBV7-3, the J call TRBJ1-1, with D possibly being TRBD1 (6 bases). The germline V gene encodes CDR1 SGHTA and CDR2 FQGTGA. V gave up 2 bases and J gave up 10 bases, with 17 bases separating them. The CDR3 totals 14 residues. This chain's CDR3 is CASSLPTGRDIAFF. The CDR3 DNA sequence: TGTGCCAGCAGCTTACCCACAGGGCGAGATATAGCTTTCTTT.

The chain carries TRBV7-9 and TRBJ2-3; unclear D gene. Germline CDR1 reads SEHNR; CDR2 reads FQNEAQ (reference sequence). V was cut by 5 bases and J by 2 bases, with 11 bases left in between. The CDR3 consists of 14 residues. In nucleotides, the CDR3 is TGTGCCAGCAGCCCGAGCACAGTCACAGATACGCAGTATTTT. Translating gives CASSPSTVTDTQYF.

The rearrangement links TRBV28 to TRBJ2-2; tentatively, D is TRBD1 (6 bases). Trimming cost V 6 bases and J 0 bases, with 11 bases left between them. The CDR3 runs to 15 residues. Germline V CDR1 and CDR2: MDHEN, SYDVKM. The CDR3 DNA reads TGTGCCAGCAGCTCGACAGGAGCGAACACCGGGGAGCTGTTTTTT. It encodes CASSSTGANTGELFF.

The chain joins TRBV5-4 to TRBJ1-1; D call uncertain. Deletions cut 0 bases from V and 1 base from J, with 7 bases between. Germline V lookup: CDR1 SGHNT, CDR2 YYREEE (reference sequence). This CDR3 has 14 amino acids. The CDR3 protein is CASSLGHQNTEAFF. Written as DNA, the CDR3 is TGTGCCAGCAGCTTGGGACACCAGAACACTGAAGCTTTCTTT.

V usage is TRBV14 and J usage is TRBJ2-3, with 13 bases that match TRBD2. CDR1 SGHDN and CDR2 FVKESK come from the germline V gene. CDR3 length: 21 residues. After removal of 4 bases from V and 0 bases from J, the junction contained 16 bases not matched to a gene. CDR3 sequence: CASSPDPRLAGGDPSTDTQYF. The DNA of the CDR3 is TGTGCCAGCAGCCCCGACCCTCGACTAGCGGGGGGCGATCCTAGCACAGATACGCAGTATTTT. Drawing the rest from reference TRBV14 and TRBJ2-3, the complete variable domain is EAGVTQFPSHSVIEKGQTVTLRCDPISGHDNLYWYRRVMGKEIKFLLHFVKESKQDESGMPNNRFLAERTGGTYSTLKVQPAELEDSGVYFCASSPDPRLAGGDPSTDTQYFGPGTRLTVL.

The CDR3 bases are TGCGCCAGCAGCTTGGGGGGCTCTCCTAACTATGGCTACACCTTC. Its translation: CASSLGGSPNYGYTF. The V and J genes are TRBV5-1 and TRBJ1-2, with a possible D match to TRBD1 (5 bases). Germline V gene lookup returns CDR1 SGHRS and CDR2 YFSETQ. The CDR3 is made up of 15 amino acids. The germline V and J ends were trimmed by 0 bases and 0 bases, with 9 bases remaining between them.

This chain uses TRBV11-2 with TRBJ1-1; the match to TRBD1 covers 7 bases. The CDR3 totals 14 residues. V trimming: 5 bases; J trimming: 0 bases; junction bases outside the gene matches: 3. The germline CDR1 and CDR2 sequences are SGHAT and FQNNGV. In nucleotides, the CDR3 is TGTGCCAGCAGCATGACAGGGCTGAACACTGAAGCTTTCTTT. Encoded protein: CASSMTGLNTEAFF.

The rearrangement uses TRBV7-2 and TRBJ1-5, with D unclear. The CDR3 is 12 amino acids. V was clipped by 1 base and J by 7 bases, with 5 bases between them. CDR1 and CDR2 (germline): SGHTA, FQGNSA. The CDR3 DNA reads TGTGCCAGCAGCTTAGACGGGCAGCCCCAGCATTTT. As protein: CASSLDGQPQHF.

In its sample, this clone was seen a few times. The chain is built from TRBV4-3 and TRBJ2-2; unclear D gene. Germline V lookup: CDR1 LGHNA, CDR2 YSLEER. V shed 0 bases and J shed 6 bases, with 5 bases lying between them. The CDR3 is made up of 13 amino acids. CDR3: CASSQDTAGELFF. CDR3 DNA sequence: TGCGCCAGCAGCCAAGATACGGCCGGGGAGCTGTTTTTT.

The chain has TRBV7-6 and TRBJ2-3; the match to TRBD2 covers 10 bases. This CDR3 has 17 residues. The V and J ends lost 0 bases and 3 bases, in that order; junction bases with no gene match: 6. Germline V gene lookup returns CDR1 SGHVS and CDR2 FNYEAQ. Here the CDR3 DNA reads TGTGCCAGCAGCTTAGCGGGTGAGACTAGCGGGACAGATACGCAGTATTTT. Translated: CASSLAGETSGTDTQYF.

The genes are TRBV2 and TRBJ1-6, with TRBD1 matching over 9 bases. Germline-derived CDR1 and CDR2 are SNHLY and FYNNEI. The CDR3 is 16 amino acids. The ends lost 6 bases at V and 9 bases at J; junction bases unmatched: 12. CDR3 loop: CASSRDGQGSGSPLHF. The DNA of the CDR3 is TGTGCCAGCAGCCGCGATGGACAGGGGAGTGGTTCACCCCTCCACTTT.

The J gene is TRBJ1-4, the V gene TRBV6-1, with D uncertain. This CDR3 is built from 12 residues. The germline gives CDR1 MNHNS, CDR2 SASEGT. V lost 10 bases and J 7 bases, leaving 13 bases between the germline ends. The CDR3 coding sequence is TGTGCCACCACTTCCGATAGTGAAAAACTGTTTTTT. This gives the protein CATTSDSEKLFF.